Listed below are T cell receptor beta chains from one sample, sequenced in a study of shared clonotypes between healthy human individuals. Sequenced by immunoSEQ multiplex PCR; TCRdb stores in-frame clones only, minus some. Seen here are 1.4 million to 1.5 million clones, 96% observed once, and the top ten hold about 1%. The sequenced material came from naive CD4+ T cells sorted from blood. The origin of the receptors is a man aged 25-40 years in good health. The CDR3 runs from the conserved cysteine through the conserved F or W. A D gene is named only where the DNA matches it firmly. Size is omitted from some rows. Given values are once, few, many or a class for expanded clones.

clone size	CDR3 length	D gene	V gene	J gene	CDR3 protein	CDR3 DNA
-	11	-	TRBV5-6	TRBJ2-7	CASSGGYEQYF	TGTGCCAGCTCCGGGGGTTACGAGCAGTACTTC
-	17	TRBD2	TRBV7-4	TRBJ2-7	CASSLAGTSGSPYEQYF	TGTGCCAGCAGCTTAGCGGGGACTAGCGGGTCACCCTACGAGCAGTACTTC
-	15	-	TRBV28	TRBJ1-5	CASNPGSRSNQPQHF	TGTGCCAGCAACCCAGGGTCTCGAAGCAATCAGCCCCAGCATTTT
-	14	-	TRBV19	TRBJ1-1	CASSIRQANTEAFF	TGTGCCAGTAGTATAAGGCAGGCGAACACTGAAGCTTTCTTT
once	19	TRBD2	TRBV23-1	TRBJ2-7	CASSETGKSGRDSPYEQYF	TGCGCCAGCAGTGAAACAGGGAAAAGCGGGAGAGATTCGCCATACGAGCAGTACTTC
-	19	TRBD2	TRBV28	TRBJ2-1	CASSWSSAVIAGARNEQFF	TGTGCCAGCAGTTGGTCGTCGGCCGTCATAGCGGGAGCTAGAAATGAGCAGTTCTTC
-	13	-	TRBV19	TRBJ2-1	CASAGSSYNEQFF	TGTGCCAGCGCGGGATCCTCCTACAATGAGCAGTTCTTC
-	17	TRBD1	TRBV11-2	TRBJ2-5	CASSYGQGAIGEETQYF	TGTGCCAGCAGCTACGGACAGGGGGCAATAGGGGAAGAGACCCAGTACTTC
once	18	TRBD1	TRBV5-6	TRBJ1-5	CASSFGGGGQYSNQPQHF	TGTGCCAGCAGCTTTGGAGGGGGCGGTCAATATAGCAATCAGCCCCAGCATTTT
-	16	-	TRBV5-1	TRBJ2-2	CASSLGQGSNTGELFF	TGCGCCAGCAGCTTAGGTCAGGGGTCCAACACCGGGGAGCTGTTTTTT
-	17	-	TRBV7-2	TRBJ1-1	CASSLVVRLGMGTEAFF	TGTGCCAGCAGCTTAGTGGTCCGGCTGGGCATGGGCACTGAAGCTTTCTTT
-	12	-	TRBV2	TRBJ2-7	CASSPRGYEQYF	TGTGCCAGCAGTCCCCGGGGTTACGAGCAGTACTTC
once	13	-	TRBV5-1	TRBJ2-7	CASRGLVPYEQYF	TGCGCCAGCAGGGGGCTAGTGCCTTACGAGCAGTACTTC
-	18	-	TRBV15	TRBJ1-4	CATSRDNWPQEGEEKLFF	TGTGCCACCAGCAGAGATAACTGGCCTCAGGAGGGTGAAGAAAAACTGTTTTTT
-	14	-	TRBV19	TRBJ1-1	CASSTRGGNTEAFF	TGTGCCAGTAGTACCCGAGGGGGGAACACTGAAGCTTTCTTT
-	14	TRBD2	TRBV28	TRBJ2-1	CATVSGSRWDEQFF	TGTGCCACTGTTAGCGGGAGTCGTTGGGATGAGCAGTTCTTC
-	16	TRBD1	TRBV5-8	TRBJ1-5	CASSFSVRTGNQPQHF	TGTGCCAGCAGCTTTAGCGTCCGGACAGGGAATCAGCCCCAGCATTTT
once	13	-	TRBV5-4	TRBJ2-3	CASRVRDADTQYF	TGTGCCAGCCGAGTCCGGGACGCCGATACGCAGTATTTT
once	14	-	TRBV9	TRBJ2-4	CASSVGSAKNIQYF	TGTGCCAGCAGCGTAGGTTCGGCCAAAAACATTCAGTACTTC
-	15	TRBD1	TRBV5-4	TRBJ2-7	CASSLKRQGPYEQYF	TGTGCCAGCAGCTTGAAGCGACAGGGCCCCTACGAGCAGTACTTC
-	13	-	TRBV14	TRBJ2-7	CASSRDGTYEQYF	TGTGCCAGCAGCAGAGACGGCACCTACGAGCAGTACTTC
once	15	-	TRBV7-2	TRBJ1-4	CASQKRGTLNEKLFF	TGTGCCAGCCAAAAGCGGGGGACGCTTAATGAAAAACTGTTTTTT
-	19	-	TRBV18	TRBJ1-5	CASSHSSTGWGGRIQPQHF	TGTGCCAGCTCACACTCTAGCACTGGATGGGGAGGGCGGATTCAGCCCCAGCATTTT
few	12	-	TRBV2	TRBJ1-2	CASSEGTYGYTF	TGTGCCAGCAGTGAAGGGACCTATGGCTACACCTTC
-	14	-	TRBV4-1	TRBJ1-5	CASSQLGNNQPQHF	TGCGCCAGCAGCCAACTGGGAAACAATCAGCCCCAGCATTTT
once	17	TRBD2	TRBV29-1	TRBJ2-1	CSVEDSGLAGGGNEQFF	TGCAGCGTTGAAGATTCGGGACTAGCGGGAGGTGGGAATGAGCAGTTCTTC
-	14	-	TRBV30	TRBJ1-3	CAWGLRRPGNTIYF	TGTGCCTGGGGGTTGAGGCGACCTGGAAACACCATATATTTT
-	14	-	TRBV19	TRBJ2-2	CASSGRINTGELFF	TGTGCCAGTAGTGGTAGGATAAACACCGGGGAGCTGTTTTTT
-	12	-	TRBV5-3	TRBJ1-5	CASSLGNQPQHF	TGTGCCAGCAGCTTGGGCAATCAGCCCCAGCATTTT
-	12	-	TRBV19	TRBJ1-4	CASSSDQSKLFF	TGTGCCAGTAGTAGCGACCAGAGTAAACTGTTTTTT
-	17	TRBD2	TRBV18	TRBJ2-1	CASSPSLELAGVDEQFF	TGTGCCAGCTCACCAAGTCTAGAACTAGCGGGAGTGGATGAGCAGTTCTTC
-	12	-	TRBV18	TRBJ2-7	CASSPGTYEQYF	TGTGCCAGCTCACCAGGAACCTACGAGCAGTACTTC
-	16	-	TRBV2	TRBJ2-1	CASSALEAISYNEQFF	TGTGCCAGCAGTGCCCTGGAGGCCATCTCCTACAATGAGCAGTTCTTC
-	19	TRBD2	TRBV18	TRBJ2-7	CASSPLAGADPNVAYEQYF	TGTGCCAGCTCACCACTAGCGGGAGCCGACCCAAATGTCGCGTACGAGCAGTACTTC
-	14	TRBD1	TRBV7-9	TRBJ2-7	CASSLGTELYEQYF	TGTGCCAGCAGCTTGGGGACAGAACTCTACGAGCAGTACTTC